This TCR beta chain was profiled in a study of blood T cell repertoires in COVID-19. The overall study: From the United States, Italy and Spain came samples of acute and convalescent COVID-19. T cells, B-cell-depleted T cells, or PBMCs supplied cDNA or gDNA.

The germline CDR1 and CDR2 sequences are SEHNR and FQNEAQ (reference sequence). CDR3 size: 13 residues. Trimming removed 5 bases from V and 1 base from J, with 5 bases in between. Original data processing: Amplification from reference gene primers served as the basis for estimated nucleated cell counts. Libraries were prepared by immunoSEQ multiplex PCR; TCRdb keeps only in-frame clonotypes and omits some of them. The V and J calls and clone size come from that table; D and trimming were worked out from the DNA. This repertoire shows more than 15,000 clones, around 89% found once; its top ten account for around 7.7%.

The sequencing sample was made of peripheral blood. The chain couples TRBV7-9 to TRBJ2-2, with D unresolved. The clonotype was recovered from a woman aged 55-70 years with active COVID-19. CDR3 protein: CASSPWNTGELFF. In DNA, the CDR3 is TGTGCCAGCAGCCCATGGAACACCGGGGAGCTGTTTTTT. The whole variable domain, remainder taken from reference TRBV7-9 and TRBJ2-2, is DTGVSQNPRHKITKRGQNVTFRCDPISEHNRLYWYRQTLGQGPEFLTYFQNEAQLEKSRLLSDRFSAERPKGSFSTLEIQRTEQGDSAMYLCASSPWNTGELFFGEGSRLTVL.